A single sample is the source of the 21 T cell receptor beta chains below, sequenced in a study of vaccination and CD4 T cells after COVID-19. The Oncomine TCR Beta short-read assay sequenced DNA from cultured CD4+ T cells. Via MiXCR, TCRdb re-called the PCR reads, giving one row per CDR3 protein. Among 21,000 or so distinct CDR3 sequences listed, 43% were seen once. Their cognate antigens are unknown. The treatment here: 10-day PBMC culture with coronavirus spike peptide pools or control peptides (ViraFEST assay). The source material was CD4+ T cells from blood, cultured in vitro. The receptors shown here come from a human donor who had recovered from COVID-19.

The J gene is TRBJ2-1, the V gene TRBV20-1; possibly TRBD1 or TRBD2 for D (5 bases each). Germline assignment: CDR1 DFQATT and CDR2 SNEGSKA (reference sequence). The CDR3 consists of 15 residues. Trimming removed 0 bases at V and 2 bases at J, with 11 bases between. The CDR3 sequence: CSARDGAGPYNEQFF. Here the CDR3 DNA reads TGCAGTGCTAGAGATGGGGCGGGCCCCTACAATGAGCAGTTCTTC.

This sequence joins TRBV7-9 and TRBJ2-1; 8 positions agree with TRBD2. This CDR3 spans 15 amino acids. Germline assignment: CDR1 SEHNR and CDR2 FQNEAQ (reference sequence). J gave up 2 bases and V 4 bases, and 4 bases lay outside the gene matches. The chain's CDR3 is CASSSIAGPYNEQFF. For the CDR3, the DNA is TGTGCCAGCAGCTCGATAGCGGGGCCCTACAATGAGCAGTTCTTC.

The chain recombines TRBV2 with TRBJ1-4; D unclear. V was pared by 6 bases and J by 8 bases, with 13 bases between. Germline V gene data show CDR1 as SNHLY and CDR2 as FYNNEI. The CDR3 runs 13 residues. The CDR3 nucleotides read TGTGCCAGCAGACCTCAAACAAGGGAAAAACTGTTTTTT. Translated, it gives CASRPQTREKLFF.

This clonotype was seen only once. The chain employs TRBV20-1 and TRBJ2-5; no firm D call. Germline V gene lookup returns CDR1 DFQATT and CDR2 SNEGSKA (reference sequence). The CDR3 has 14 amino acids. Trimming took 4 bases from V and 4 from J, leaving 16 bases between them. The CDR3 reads CSAKSPGQRETQYF. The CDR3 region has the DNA TGCAGTGCTAAATCCCCGGGCCAACGAGAGACCCAGTACTTC.

The CDR3 DNA follows: TGTGCCAGCAGCCAAGGGATGTCAGCTAGTTACTATGGCTACACCTTC. Amino acids: CASSQGMSASYYGYTF. This rearrangement joins TRBV3-1 to TRBJ1-2; D remains ambiguous. This CDR3 is 16 amino acids long. Trimming cost V 1 base and J 3 bases, with 15 bases left between them. From germline, CDR1 is LGHDT and CDR2 YNNKEL (reference sequence).

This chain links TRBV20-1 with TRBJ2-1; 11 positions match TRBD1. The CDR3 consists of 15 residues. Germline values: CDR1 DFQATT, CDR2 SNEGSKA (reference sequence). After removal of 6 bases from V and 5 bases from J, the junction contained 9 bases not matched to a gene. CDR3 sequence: CSALRTGGIDNEQFF. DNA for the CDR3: TGCAGTGCCCTCAGGACAGGGGGCATTGACAATGAGCAGTTCTTC.

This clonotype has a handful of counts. CDR3 protein: CSANDRGTGDRSPLHF. The CDR3, as DNA: TGCAGTGCAAACGACCGTGGCACAGGGGATAGGTCACCCCTCCACTTT. V and J are TRBV20-1 and TRBJ1-6, with 7 positions matching TRBD1. The CDR3 runs to 16 residues. J gave up 10 bases and V 6 bases, and 18 bases lay outside the gene matches. Germline V gene sequence: CDR1 DFQATT, CDR2 SNEGSKA (reference sequence).

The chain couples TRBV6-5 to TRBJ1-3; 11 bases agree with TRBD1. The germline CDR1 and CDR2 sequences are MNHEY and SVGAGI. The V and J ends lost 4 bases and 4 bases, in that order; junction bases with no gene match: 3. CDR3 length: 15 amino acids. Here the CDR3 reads CASSSWTGGGNTIYF. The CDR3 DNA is TGTGCCAGCAGTTCATGGACAGGGGGCGGAAACACCATATATTTT.

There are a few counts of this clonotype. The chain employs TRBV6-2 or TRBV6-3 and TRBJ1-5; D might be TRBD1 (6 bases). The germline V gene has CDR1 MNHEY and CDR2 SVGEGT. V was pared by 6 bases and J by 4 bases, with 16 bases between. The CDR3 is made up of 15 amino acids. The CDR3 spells CASSTPDSNNQPQHF. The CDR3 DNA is TGTGCCAGCAGCACCCCGGACAGTAATAATCAGCCCCAGCATTTT.

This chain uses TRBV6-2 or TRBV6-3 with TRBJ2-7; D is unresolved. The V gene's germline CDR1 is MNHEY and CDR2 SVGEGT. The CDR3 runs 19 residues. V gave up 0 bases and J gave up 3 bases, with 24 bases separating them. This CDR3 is CASSYSSVAGPSQGYEQYF. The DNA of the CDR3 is TGTGCCAGCAGTTACTCGAGTGTCGCCGGACCCTCTCAAGGCTACGAGCAGTACTTC.

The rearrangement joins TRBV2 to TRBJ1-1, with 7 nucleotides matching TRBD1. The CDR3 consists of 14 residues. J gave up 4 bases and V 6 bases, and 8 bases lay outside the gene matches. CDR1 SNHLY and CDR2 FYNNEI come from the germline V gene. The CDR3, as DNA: TGTGCCAGCAGCCAGACAGGGACGGGCACTGAAGCTTTCTTT. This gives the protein CASSQTGTGTEAFF. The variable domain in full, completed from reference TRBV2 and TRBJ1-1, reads EPEVTQTPSHQVTQMGQEVILRCVPISNHLYFYWYRQILGQKVEFLVSFYNNEISEKSEIFDDQFSVERPDGSNFTLKIRSTKLEDSAMYFCASSQTGTGTEAFFGQGTRLTVV.

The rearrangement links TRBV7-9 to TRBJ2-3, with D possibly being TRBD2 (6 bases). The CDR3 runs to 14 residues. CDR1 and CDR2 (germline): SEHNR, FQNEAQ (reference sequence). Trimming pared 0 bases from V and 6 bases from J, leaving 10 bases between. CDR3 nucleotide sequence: TGTGCCAGCAGCTTAGCCCCGCTAGCGGATACGCAGTATTTT. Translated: CASSLAPLADTQYF. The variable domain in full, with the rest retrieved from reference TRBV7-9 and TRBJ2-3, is DTGVSQNPRHKITKRGQNVTFRCDPISEHNRLYWYRQTLGQGPEFLTYFQNEAQLEKSRLLSDRFSAERPKGSFSTLEIQRTEQGDSAMYLCASSLAPLADTQYFGPGTRLTVL.

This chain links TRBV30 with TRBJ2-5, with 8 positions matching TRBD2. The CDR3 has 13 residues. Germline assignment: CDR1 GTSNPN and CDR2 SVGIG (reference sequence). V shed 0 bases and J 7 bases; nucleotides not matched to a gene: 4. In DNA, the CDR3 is TGTGCCTGGAGTGTAGCGGGAGAGGGGACCCAGTACTTC. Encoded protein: CAWSVAGEGTQYF.

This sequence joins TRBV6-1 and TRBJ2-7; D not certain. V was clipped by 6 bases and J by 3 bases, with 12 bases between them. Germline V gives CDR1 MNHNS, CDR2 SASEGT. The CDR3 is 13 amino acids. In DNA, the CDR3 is TGTGCCAGCAGATTCACAGTGAACTACGAGCAGTACTTC. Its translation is CASRFTVNYEQYF.

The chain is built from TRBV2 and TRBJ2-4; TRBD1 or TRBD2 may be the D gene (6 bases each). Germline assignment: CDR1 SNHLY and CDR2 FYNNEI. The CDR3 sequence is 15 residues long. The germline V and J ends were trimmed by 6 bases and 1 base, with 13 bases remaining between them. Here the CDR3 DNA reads TGTGCCAGCAGCGCCCGGGGGCCGGCCAAAAACATTCAGTACTTC. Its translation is CASSARGPAKNIQYF.

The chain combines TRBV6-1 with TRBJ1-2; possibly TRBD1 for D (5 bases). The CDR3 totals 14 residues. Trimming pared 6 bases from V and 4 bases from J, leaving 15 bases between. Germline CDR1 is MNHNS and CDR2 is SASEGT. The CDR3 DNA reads TGTGCCAGCAGAGACAGTTATTCCGCCTATGGCTACACCTTC. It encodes CASRDSYSAYGYTF.

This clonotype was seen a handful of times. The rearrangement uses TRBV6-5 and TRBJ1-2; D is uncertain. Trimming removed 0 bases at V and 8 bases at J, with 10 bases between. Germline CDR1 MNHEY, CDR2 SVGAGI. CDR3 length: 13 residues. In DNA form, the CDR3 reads TGTGCCAGCAGTTACTCCGCTCTGTCGGGCTACACCTTC. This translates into CASSYSALSGYTF.

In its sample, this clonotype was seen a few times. CDR3 protein: CSAPRPDRGEETQYF. CDR3 bases: TGCAGTGCTCCACGGCCGGACAGGGGAGAAGAGACCCAGTACTTC. V is TRBV20-1 and J is TRBJ2-5; the match to TRBD1 covers 9 bases. Trimming took 5 bases from V and 3 from J; bases not matched to a gene: 10. This CDR3 is 15 amino acids long. Germline CDR1 is DFQATT and CDR2 is SNEGSKA (reference sequence).

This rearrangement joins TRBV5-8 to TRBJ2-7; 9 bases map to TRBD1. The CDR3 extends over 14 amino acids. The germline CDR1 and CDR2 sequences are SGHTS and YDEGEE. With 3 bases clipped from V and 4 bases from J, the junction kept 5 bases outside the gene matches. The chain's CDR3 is CASSYTDRGYEQYF. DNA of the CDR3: TGTGCCAGCAGCTATACAGACAGGGGGTACGAGCAGTACTTC. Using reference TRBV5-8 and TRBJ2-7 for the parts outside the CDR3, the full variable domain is EAGVTQSPTHLIKTRGQQATLRCSPISGHTSVYWYQQALGLGLQFLLWYDEGEERNRGNFPPRFSGRQFPNYSSELNVNALELEDSALYLCASSYTDRGYEQYFGPGTRLTVT.

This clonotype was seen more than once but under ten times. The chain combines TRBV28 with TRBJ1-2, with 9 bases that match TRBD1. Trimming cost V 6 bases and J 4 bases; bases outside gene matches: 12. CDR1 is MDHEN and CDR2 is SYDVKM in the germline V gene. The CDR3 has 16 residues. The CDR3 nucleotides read TGTGCCAGCAGGCCACAAACGGGACAGGGTGCCTATGGCTACACCTTC. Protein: CASRPQTGQGAYGYTF.

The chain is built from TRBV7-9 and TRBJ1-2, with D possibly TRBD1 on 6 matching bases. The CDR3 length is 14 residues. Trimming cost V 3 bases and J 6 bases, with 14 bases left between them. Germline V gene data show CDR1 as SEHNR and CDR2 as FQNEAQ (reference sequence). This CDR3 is CASSFAGASNGYTF. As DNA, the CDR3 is TGTGCCAGCAGCTTTGCAGGGGCCTCCAATGGCTACACCTTC. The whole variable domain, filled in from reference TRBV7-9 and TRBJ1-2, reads DTGVSQNPRHKITKRGQNVTFRCDPISEHNRLYWYRQTLGQGPEFLTYFQNEAQLEKSRLLSDRFSAERPKGSFSTLEIQRTEQGDSAMYLCASSFAGASNGYTFGSGTRLTVV.